The 25 T cell receptor beta chains listed next were all sequenced from one sample in a study of T cell responses to AZD1222 COVID-19 vaccine. Profiled with immunoSEQ multiplex PCR; TCRdb holds only in-frame clones, not every one. This table holds 150,000 or so clones, 80% to 95% found once. The material was peripheral blood, obtained on day 0 of AZD1222 vaccination. The receptors shown here come from an adult in good health.

The chain employs TRBV27 and TRBJ2-7; no clear D. Trimming took off 3 bases at V and 5 bases at J, with 17 bases between the two ends. Germline CDR1 is MNHEY and CDR2 is SMNVEV (reference sequence). The CDR3 is 15 amino acids. The CDR3, as DNA: TGTGCCAGCAGTTTCCAAGTTGGTTTGGGGAACGAGCAGTACTTC. As protein: CASSFQVGLGNEQYF.

The genes are TRBV6-6 and TRBJ2-5; no definite D call. Between the trimmed V and J ends, which lost 8 bases and 2 bases, there was a span of 3 bases. Germline CDR1 is MNHNY and CDR2 is SVGAGI (reference sequence). The CDR3 runs to 10 residues. Here the CDR3 reads CASAQETQYF. CDR3 bases: TGTGCCAGCGCACAAGAGACCCAGTACTTC.

CDR3 coding DNA: TGTGCCAGTAGCCGGGGGTCCTCCTACGAGCAGTACTTC. As protein: CASSRGSSYEQYF. J is TRBJ2-7 and V is TRBV19; weak D call: TRBD2 (6 bases). CDR1 and CDR2 from the germline V gene are LNHDA and SQIVND (reference sequence). The CDR3 spans 13 residues. Trimming took off 6 bases at V and 0 bases at J, with 9 bases between the two ends.

The rearrangement links TRBV7-9 to TRBJ1-5, with 7 bases that match TRBD1. The germline gives CDR1 SEHNR, CDR2 FQNEAQ (reference sequence). The CDR3 contains 15 residues. The J segment lost 3 bases and the V segment lost 4 bases, leaving 6 bases of the junction unmatched. CDR3 sequence reads: CASSSRDSLNQPQHF. The CDR3 nucleotides read TGTGCCAGCAGCTCCCGGGACAGCCTCAATCAGCCCCAGCATTTT.

For the CDR3, the DNA is TGTGCCAGCAGCCAAGATTTCGTCGGCTTACCGAGCTCCTATAATTCACCCCTCCACTTT. The encoded protein is CASSQDFVGLPSSYNSPLHF. This chain joins TRBV4-2 and TRBJ1-6; D is undetermined. CDR3 length: 20 residues. Germline values: CDR1 LGHNA, CDR2 YNFKEQ. Trimming shortened V by 0 bases and J by 0 bases, and 18 bases separated the two germline ends.

The chain recombines TRBV10-1 with TRBJ1-6; maybe TRBD1 (5 bases). The V end lost 3 bases, the J end lost 10 bases, and 7 bases lay between the germline ends. The CDR3 is made up of 12 amino acids. Germline lookup yields CDR1 WNHNN and CDR2 SYGVQD (reference sequence). The CDR3 DNA reads TGCGCCAGCAGTGAAGGGGAATCACCCCTCCACTTT. Amino acids: CASSEGESPLHF.

This chain joins TRBV5-6 and TRBJ1-2; D not resolved. The germline V and J ends were trimmed by 1 base and 2 bases, with 6 bases remaining between them. Germline V gives CDR1 SGHDT, CDR2 YYEEEE. The CDR3 is 13 amino acids. This CDR3 is CASSLMSNYGYTF. The CDR3 nucleotides read TGTGCCAGCAGCTTGATGTCGAACTATGGCTACACCTTC. The full variable domain, completed using reference TRBV5-6 and TRBJ1-2, is DAGVTQSPTHLIKTRGQQVTLRCSPKSGHDTVSWYQQALGQGPQFIFQYYEEEERQRGNFPDRFSGHQFPNYSSELNVNALLLGDSALYLCASSLMSNYGYTFGSGTRLTVV.

The chain employs TRBV13 and TRBJ2-7; D is undetermined. V gave up 3 bases and J gave up 0 bases, with 6 bases separating them. CDR3 length: 13 residues. Looked up from germline, CDR1 is PRHDT and CDR2 is FYEKMQ (reference sequence). DNA for the CDR3: TGTGCCAGCAGCTTTCCAGGCTCCTACGAGCAGTACTTC. Amino acids: CASSFPGSYEQYF.

The chain recombines TRBV7-2 with TRBJ2-2; no firm D call. The CDR3 has 13 residues. Germline CDR1 reads SGHTA; CDR2 reads FQGNSA. The V and J ends lost 5 bases and 5 bases respectively, with 9 bases between them. The CDR3 loop reads CASSTRPTGELFF. CDR3 coding DNA: TGTGCCAGCAGCACCCGGCCGACCGGGGAGCTGTTTTTT. The variable domain in full, with the rest retrieved from reference TRBV7-2 and TRBJ2-2, is GAGVSQSPSNKVTEKGKDVELRCDPISGHTALYWYRQSLGQGLEFLIYFQGNSAPDKSGLPSDRFSAERTGGSVSTLTIQRTQQEDSAVYLCASSTRPTGELFFGEGSRLTVL.

The V call is TRBV24-1, the J call TRBJ2-1; no firm D call. V was cut by 5 bases and J by 0 bases, with 13 bases left in between. The CDR3 covers 16 residues. Germline CDR1 reads KGHDR; CDR2 reads SFDVKD. CDR3 sequence: CATSGVAGISYNEQFF. CDR3 sequence (DNA): TGTGCCACCAGTGGGGTAGCCGGTATCTCCTACAATGAGCAGTTCTTC.

The V call is TRBV18, the J call TRBJ2-1; 12 bases align to TRBD2. Looked up from germline, CDR1 is KGHSH and CDR2 is LQKENI. The junction had 6 bases not matched to a gene; V was cut back by 3 bases and J by 3 bases. This CDR3 contains 17 residues. In DNA form, the CDR3 reads TGTGCCAGCTCACCGAGGACTAGCGGGATTAACTACAATGAGCAGTTCTTC. The encoded protein is CASSPRTSGINYNEQFF.

The chain joins TRBV20-1 to TRBJ1-2; D is undetermined. The germline V gene has CDR1 DFQATT and CDR2 SNEGSKA (reference sequence). V was shortened by 3 bases and J by 6 bases, with 8 bases between the two germline ends. This CDR3 region has 11 residues. CDR3 residues: CSARAGDGYTF. The CDR3 nucleotides read TGCAGTGCTAGGGCTGGAGATGGCTACACCTTC.

CDR3 sequence (DNA): TGTGCCAGCAGTGTGGTCAGCGAAGCTTTCTTT. The encoded protein is CASSVVSEAFF. V gene TRBV25-1 combines with J gene TRBJ1-1; D not certain. The V end lost 4 bases, the J end lost 8 bases, and 8 bases lay between the germline ends. The CDR3 is 11 residues long. Germline lookup yields CDR1 MGHDK and CDR2 SYGVNS. Combining the CDR3 with reference TRBV25-1 and TRBJ1-1 gives the whole variable domain EADIYQTPRYLVIGTGKKITLECSQTMGHDKMYWYQQDPGMELHLIHYSYGVNSTEKGDLSSESTVSRIRTEHFPLTLESARPSHTSQYLCASSVVSEAFFGQGTRLTVV.

The CDR3 nucleotides are TGTGCCAGCAGCTTTCGAACGGGGAACACTGAAGCTTTCTTT. This sequence encodes CASSFRTGNTEAFF. The V gene is TRBV27, the J gene TRBJ1-1; the D is unclear. The V end lost 6 bases, the J end lost 1 base, and 12 bases lay between the germline ends. The germline V gene encodes CDR1 MNHEY and CDR2 SMNVEV (reference sequence). The CDR3 runs 14 residues.

The V and J genes are TRBV5-1 and TRBJ2-1, with 9 positions matching TRBD2. The V gene's germline CDR1 is SGHRS and CDR2 YFSETQ. V lost 0 bases to trimming and J lost 4 bases; unmatched junction nucleotides: 11. The CDR3 has 18 amino acids. The CDR3 protein is CASSLDGGGALGYNEQFF. In DNA, the CDR3 is TGCGCCAGCAGCTTGGATGGCGGGGGGGCCTTGGGTTACAATGAGCAGTTCTTC.

This clone appeared once. The chain recombines TRBV28 with TRBJ2-2; the match to TRBD2 covers 13 bases. There are 16 residues in the CDR3. CDR1 is MDHEN and CDR2 is SYDVKM in the germline V gene. J was trimmed by 7 bases and V by 11 bases; bases with no gene match: 13. The DNA for the CDR3 is TGTGCCGTACATAGGACTAGCGGGAGTCTGATCGGGGAGCTGTTTTTT. It specifies CAVHRTSGSLIGELFF. The full variable domain, its missing parts supplied by reference TRBV28 and TRBJ2-2, is DVKVTQSSRYLVKRTGEKVFLECVQDMDHENMFWYRQDPGLGLRLIYFSYDVKMKEKGDIPEGYSVSREKKERFSLILESASTNQTSMYLCAVHRTSGSLIGELFFGEGSRLTVL.

The CDR3 DNA is TGTGCCAGCAGTTCGGGACAGGGGGTCTTAGGCTACACCTTC. Protein product: CASSSGQGVLGYTF. The chain uses TRBV27 and TRBJ1-2; 11 nucleotides line up with TRBD1. The CDR3 spans 14 residues. J gave up 8 bases and V 4 bases, and 6 bases lay outside the gene matches. Germline assignment: CDR1 MNHEY and CDR2 SMNVEV (reference sequence).

The chain couples TRBV18 to TRBJ1-3; D unclear. The CDR3 spans 16 residues. V lost 2 bases, J lost 1 base, and 12 bases lay in between. The germline V gene has CDR1 KGHSH and CDR2 LQKENI. The CDR3 is CASSPSPIRSGNTIYF. Here the CDR3 DNA reads TGTGCCAGCTCACCATCGCCCATTCGATCTGGAAACACCATATATTTT.

This sequence joins TRBV10-3 and TRBJ2-7, with D possibly called TRBD1 or TRBD2 (6 bases each). Germline CDR1 and CDR2: ENHRY and SYGVKD. V lost 2 bases, J lost 0 bases, and 8 bases lay in between. The CDR3 totals 14 residues. The CDR3 DNA is TGTGCCATCAGTGAGCGGGGGCCCTCCTACGAGCAGTACTTC. It encodes CAISERGPSYEQYF.

This clone came up a few times. The genes are TRBV5-8 and TRBJ2-1; D gene uncertain. V was trimmed by 5 bases and J by 4 bases, leaving 13 bases between them. This CDR3 has 14 amino acids. The germline gives CDR1 SGHTS, CDR2 YDEGEE. CDR3 bases: TGTGCCAGCAGACCCATTAGGAATTACAATGAGCAGTTCTTC. Its protein is CASRPIRNYNEQFF.

The chain uses TRBV5-4 and TRBJ1-1; 7 nucleotides match TRBD1. This CDR3 is 18 amino acids long. J lost 2 bases, V lost 4 bases, and 17 bases had no gene match. Germline lookup yields CDR1 SGHNT and CDR2 YYREEE (reference sequence). CDR3 sequence (DNA): TGTGCCAGCAGCCTCTCGTTGACAGGCAGGGGGGGTAACACTGAAGCTTTCTTT. It translates to CASSLSLTGRGGNTEAFF.

The rearrangement links TRBV7-2 to TRBJ2-7, with 12 bases aligning to TRBD1. Germline CDR1 is SGHTA and CDR2 is FQGNSA. The junction had 5 bases not matched to a gene; V was cut back by 2 bases and J by 6 bases. The CDR3 spans 15 residues. The DNA for the CDR3 is TGTGCCAGCAGCTTACTGGGACAGGGGGCGTCCGAGCAGTACTTC. This sequence encodes CASSLLGQGASEQYF.

V and J are TRBV5-1 and TRBJ1-2, with TRBD1 as a possible D gene (5 bases). Looked up from germline, CDR1 is SGHRS and CDR2 is YFSETQ. This CDR3 is 14 amino acids long. V lost 5 bases, J lost 8 bases, and 19 bases lay in between. The CDR3 region is CASSEPGPMRGYTF. In DNA form, the CDR3 reads TGCGCCAGCAGTGAGCCGGGGCCTATGCGGGGCTACACCTTC.

V gene TRBV28 combines with J gene TRBJ1-4; maybe TRBD1 (6 bases). V was pared by 5 bases and J by 8 bases, with 15 bases between. Germline lookup yields CDR1 MDHEN and CDR2 SYDVKM. The CDR3 spans 14 residues. CDR3 coding DNA: TGTGCCAGCAGTGAGAGGGGGGGTAAGGAAAAACTGTTTTTT. Protein: CASSERGGKEKLFF. Filled out from reference TRBV28 and TRBJ1-4, the complete variable domain reads DVKVTQSSRYLVKRTGEKVFLECVQDMDHENMFWYRQDPGLGLRLIYFSYDVKMKEKGDIPEGYSVSREKKERFSLILESASTNQTSMYLCASSERGGKEKLFFGSGTQLSVL.

As for this clone: Other DNA sequences in this specimen translate into the identical CDR3. The V gene is TRBV28, the J gene TRBJ2-7; possibly TRBD2 for D (5 bases). Deletions cut 2 bases from V and 1 base from J, with 6 bases between. This CDR3 contains 13 residues. Germline V gives CDR1 MDHEN, CDR2 SYDVKM. CDR3 protein: CASSLRGSYEQYF. The CDR3 DNA reads as TGTGCCAGCAGTTTACGGGGTTCCTACGAGCAGTACTTC. The complete variable domain, with remaining parts taken from reference TRBV28 and TRBJ2-7, reads DVKVTQSSRYLVKRTGEKVFLECVQDMDHENMFWYRQDPGLGLRLIYFSYDVKMKEKGDIPEGYSVSREKKERFSLILESASTNQTSMYLCASSLRGSYEQYFGPGTRLTVT.